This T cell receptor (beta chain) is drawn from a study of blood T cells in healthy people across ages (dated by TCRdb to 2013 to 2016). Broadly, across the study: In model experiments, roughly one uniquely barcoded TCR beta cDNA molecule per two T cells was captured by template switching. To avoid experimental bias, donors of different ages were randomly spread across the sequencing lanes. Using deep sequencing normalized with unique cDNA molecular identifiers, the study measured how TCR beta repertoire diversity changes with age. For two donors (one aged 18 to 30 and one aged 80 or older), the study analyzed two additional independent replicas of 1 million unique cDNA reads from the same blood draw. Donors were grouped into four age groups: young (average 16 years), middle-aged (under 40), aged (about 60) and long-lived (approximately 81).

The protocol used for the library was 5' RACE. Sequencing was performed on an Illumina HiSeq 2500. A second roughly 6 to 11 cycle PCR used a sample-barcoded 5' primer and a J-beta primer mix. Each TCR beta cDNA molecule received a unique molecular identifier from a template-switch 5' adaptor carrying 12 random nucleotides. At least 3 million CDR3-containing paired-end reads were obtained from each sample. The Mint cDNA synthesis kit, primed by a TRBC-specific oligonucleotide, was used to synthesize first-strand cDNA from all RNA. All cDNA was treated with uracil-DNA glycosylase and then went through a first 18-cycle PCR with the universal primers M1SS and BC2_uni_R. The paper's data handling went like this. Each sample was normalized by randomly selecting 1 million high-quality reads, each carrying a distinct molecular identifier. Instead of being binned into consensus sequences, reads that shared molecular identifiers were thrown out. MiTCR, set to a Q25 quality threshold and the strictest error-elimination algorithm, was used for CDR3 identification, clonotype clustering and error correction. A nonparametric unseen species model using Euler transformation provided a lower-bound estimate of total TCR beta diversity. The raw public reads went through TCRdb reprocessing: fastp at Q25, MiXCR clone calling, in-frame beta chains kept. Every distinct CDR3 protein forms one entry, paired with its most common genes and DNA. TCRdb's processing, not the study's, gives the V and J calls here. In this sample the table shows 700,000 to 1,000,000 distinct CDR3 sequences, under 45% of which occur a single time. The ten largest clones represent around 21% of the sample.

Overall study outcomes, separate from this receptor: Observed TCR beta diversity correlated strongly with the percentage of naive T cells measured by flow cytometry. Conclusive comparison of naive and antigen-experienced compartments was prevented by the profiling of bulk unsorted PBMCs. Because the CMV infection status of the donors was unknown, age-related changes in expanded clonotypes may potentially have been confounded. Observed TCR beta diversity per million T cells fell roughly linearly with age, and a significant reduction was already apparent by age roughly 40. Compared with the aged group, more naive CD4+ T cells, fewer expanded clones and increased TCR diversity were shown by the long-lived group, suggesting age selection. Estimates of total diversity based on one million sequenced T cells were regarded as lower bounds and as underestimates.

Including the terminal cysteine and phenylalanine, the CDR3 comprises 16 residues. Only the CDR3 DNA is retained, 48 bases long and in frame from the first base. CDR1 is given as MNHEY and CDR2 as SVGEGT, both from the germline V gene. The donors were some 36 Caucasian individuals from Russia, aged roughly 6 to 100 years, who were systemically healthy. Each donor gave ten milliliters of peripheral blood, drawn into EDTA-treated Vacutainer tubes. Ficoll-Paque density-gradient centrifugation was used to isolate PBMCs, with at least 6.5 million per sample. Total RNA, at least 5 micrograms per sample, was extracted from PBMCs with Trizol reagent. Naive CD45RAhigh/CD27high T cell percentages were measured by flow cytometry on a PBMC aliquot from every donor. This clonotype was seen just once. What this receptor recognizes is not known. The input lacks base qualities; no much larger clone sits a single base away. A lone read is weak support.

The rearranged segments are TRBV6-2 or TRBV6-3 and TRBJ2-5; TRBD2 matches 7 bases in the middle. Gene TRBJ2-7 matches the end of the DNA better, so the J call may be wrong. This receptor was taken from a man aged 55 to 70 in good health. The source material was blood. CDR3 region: CASSYSIGRQTYEQYF. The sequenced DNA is TGTGCCAGCAGTTACTCTATCGGGAGGCAGACTTACGAGCAGTACTTC.